The TCR beta chain described here comes from a study of human T cells and chemical hapten exposure. Study information: Patients got weekly scalp diphenylcyclopropenone doses over the roughly 24-week study.

The V gene end was trimmed by 2 bases and the J gene end by 4 bases; junction bases not matched to a gene: 3. The length of the CDR3 is 15 residues. Looked up from germline, CDR1 is LGHNT and CDR2 is FRNRAP. For the library, individual cDNA molecules each received unique molecular identifiers. Original methodology: Sample TCR counts, which ranged from roughly 23,224 to 750,000, had a median of approximately 94,000. TCRdb ran MiXCR on the RACE reads and lists one entry per CDR3 protein. These V and J calls derive from TCRdb rather than the authors' analysis. The sample records a few hundred thousand distinct CDR3 sequences, nearly 6.5% being singletons. This clonotype turned up a few times. The time point was: patch test 2, 6 weeks after DPC sensitization. Treatment described: therapeutic diphenylcyclopropenone sensitization with weekly scalp DPC.

The rearrangement uses TRBV12-5 and TRBJ2-1; 9 nucleotides line up with TRBD2. This TCR was sampled from a woman in her late teens or twenties with alopecia areata. Some clones in this sample may be carry-over from other donors' samples. Sequenced material: whole blood, taken in connection with sensitization to the hapten diphenylcyclopropenone (DPC). In nucleotides, the CDR3 is TGTGCTAGTGGTTTGCCGACTAGCGGATACAATGAGCAGTTCTTC. This gives the protein CASGLPTSGYNEQFF.